This T cell receptor beta chain was identified during a study of Ad26.COV2.S vaccination and SARS-CoV-2 variants. Study at large: The donor participated in the COV1001 trial, in its Ad26.COV2.S arm. Study findings and constraints: Recipients of vaccine and of placebo showed similar breadth of their non-spike TCR repertoires. Higher spike-specific TCR breadth was found in vaccine recipients than in placebo recipients.

The treatment: some 19 received Ad26.COV2.S at low or high dose, single or two shots; five or six received placebo; per-sample allocation not given. Sampling occurred on day 63 after the first vaccine or placebo injection. The vaccine antigen was prefusion-stabilized Wuhan SARS-CoV-2 spike. V dropped 5 bases and J dropped 5 bases, with 15 bases sitting between them. Germline loops: CDR1 LNHDA, CDR2 SQIVND (reference sequence). The CDR3 covers 14 residues. Worth noting for this clone: The antigen is undetermined.

The table came from immunoSEQ multiplex PCR; TCRdb's copy has only in-frame clones and leaves some out. The sample contains hundreds of thousands of clones, around 93% of which appear only once. The sample here was peripheral blood, taken in a trial of Ad26.COV2.S vaccine versus placebo. The sequence came from a person between 18 and 65 years old who received the Ad26.COV2.S COVID-19 vaccine or a placebo. The rearrangement links TRBV19 to TRBJ1-1; tentatively, D is TRBD1 (5 bases). CDR3 bases: TGTGCCAGTAGTCCCGGCCCCGGGGGAACTGAAGCTTTCTTT. Protein: CASSPGPGGTEAFF.